This T cell receptor beta chain was retrieved from a study of CD8 T cells in ankylosing spondylitis. Germline CDR1 is KGHDR and CDR2 is SFDVKD. V was pared by 9 bases and J by 1 base, with 3 bases of the junction left unmatched. The CDR3 is 14 residues long. There are many counts of this clonotype. Libraries of TCR beta came from quantitative 5'-RACE with molecular barcodes. TCRdb re-analysed the 5' RACE reads in MiXCR, keeping a single row per CDR3 protein. The sample holds approximately 180,000 distinct CDR3 sequences, 18% seen once. Sequencing was performed on blood, either unsorted or a sorted T cell fraction (not recorded which). The TCR comes from a male donor under 30 with ankylosing spondylitis or in good health (not recorded which). This chain links TRBV24-1 with TRBJ2-2; 8 nucleotides match TRBD1. In DNA form, the CDR3 reads TGTGCCACCCAGGGGGCCTTGAACACCGGGGAGCTGTTTTTT. Translating it yields CATQGALNTGELFF.